These 31 T cell receptor beta chains were all obtained from the same sample, sequenced in a study of cytomegalovirus exposure and HLA in healthy donors. The table came from immunoSEQ multiplex PCR; TCRdb's copy has only in-frame clones and leaves some out. The table records approximately 140,000 clones, about four fifths of them present only once. The sequenced sample was PBMCs. The receptors stem from a woman between 25 and 40 years old in good health and CMV-seronegative.

The chain is built from TRBV13 and TRBJ2-2; TRBD2 matches at 7 bases. With V trimmed by 0 bases and J by 7 bases, 5 bases remained unmatched. Per germline, CDR1 PRHDT and CDR2 FYEKMQ (reference sequence). CDR3 length equals 15 residues. The DNA for the CDR3 is TGTGCCAGCAGCTTAGGACAGCGGGGAGGCGGGGAGCTGTTTTTT. Protein product: CASSLGQRGGGELFF.

This clone was observed a single time. The chain couples TRBV4-3 to TRBJ2-7; D possibly corresponds to TRBD2 (6 bases). The CDR3 has 13 residues. V was clipped by 3 bases and J by 4 bases, with 10 bases between them. Germline V gives CDR1 LGHNA, CDR2 YSLEER. CDR3 in DNA: TGCGCCAGCAGCCATACCCGGGGGTACGAGCAGTACTTC. This sequence encodes CASSHTRGYEQYF.

The V gene is TRBV27, the J gene TRBJ1-2; no clear D. The CDR3 spans 16 residues. Per the germline V gene, CDR1 is MNHEY and CDR2 is SMNVEV (reference sequence). Trimming removed 2 bases at V and 0 bases at J, with 13 bases between. The CDR3 sequence is CASSLRLRDSNYGYTF. Here the CDR3 DNA reads TGTGCCAGCAGTTTACGTCTGCGGGATTCTAACTATGGCTACACCTTC.

The V call is TRBV19, the J call TRBJ2-5; TRBD2 matches 9 bases. V shed 5 bases and J 2 bases; nucleotides not matched to a gene: 6. CDR1 and CDR2 (germline): LNHDA, SQIVND (reference sequence). The CDR3 is 15 residues long. DNA of the CDR3: TGTGCCAGTAGTTGGCGGGGGGGTACTCAAGAGACCCAGTACTTC. Protein sequence: CASSWRGGTQETQYF.

The chain recombines TRBV11-1 with TRBJ1-4, with D uncertain. The CDR3 contains 16 residues. V lost 5 bases to trimming and J lost 0 bases, with 13 bases between them. Germline CDR1 SGHAT, CDR2 FQDESV (reference sequence). The CDR3 DNA sequence: TGTGCCAGCAGCCAAGCGAGGAGTGCAACTAATGAAAAACTGTTTTTT. This translates into CASSQARSATNEKLFF.

V and J are TRBV18 and TRBJ1-1; D is perhaps TRBD1 (6 bases). The V and J ends lost 4 bases and 0 bases respectively, with 9 bases between them. The CDR3 has 14 residues. The germline gives CDR1 KGHSH, CDR2 LQKENI. This chain's CDR3 is CASSLGQMNTEAFF. The DNA of the CDR3 is TGTGCCAGCTCACTAGGACAGATGAACACTGAAGCTTTCTTT.

The rearrangement joins TRBV28 to TRBJ2-5; D is undetermined. Trimming shortened V by 4 bases and J by 5 bases, and 8 bases separated the two germline ends. Germline V gene lookup returns CDR1 MDHEN and CDR2 SYDVKM. CDR3 size: 12 residues. CDR3 sequence reads: CASSSPRETQYF. DNA for the CDR3: TGTGCCAGCAGTTCCCCTAGGGAGACCCAGTACTTC.

CDR3: CASSIRQGAYEQYF. Here the CDR3 DNA reads TGTGCCAGTAGTATTAGACAGGGCGCCTACGAGCAGTACTTC. This sequence joins TRBV19 and TRBJ2-7; 7 positions match TRBD1. The V segment lost 3 bases and the J segment 2 bases; nucleotides outside the gene matches: 4. Germline CDR1 and CDR2: LNHDA and SQIVND (reference sequence). CDR3 length: 14 residues.

This clone was seen just once. This chain uses TRBV5-5 with TRBJ2-2, with D perhaps matching TRBD2 (6 bases). The ends were cut back, 3 bases at V and 3 bases at J, with 12 bases in the middle. The CDR3 has 15 amino acids. The germline CDR1 and CDR2 sequences are SGHKS and YYEKEE (reference sequence). For the CDR3, the DNA is TGTGCCAGCAGCTACTTGGGGGGTGACACCGGGGAGCTGTTTTTT. Translation: CASSYLGGDTGELFF.

As DNA, the CDR3 is TGTGCCAGCAGCTCTCCGCTAGCGGGGGAAAACATTCAGTACTTC. It codes for CASSSPLAGENIQYF. The V gene is TRBV5-4, the J gene TRBJ2-4; 10 nucleotides line up with TRBD2. With 3 bases clipped from V and 5 bases from J, the junction kept 5 bases outside the gene matches. CDR1 and CDR2 from the germline V gene are SGHNT and YYREEE (reference sequence). This CDR3 has 15 residues.

This clone was counted ten times or more. This sequence joins TRBV4-1 and TRBJ1-1; D remains ambiguous. V lost 6 bases, J lost 0 bases, and 11 bases lay in between. In germline, CDR1 is MGHRA, CDR2 YSYEKL. This CDR3 comprises 14 residues. The CDR3 DNA follows: TGCGCCAGCAGGGGCCCTCTCATGAACACTGAAGCTTTCTTT. This translates into CASRGPLMNTEAFF.

This chain connects TRBV7-9 to TRBJ2-2; TRBD1 agrees at 10 bases. Per germline, CDR1 SEHNR and CDR2 FQNEAQ (reference sequence). Unmatched junction bases numbered 14, after V lost 5 bases and J lost 5 bases. CDR3 length equals 18 residues. The CDR3 reads CASSLSNKGTGVTGELFF. In nucleotides, the CDR3 is TGTGCCAGCAGCCTAAGTAACAAAGGGACAGGGGTTACCGGGGAGCTGTTTTTT.

This rearrangement joins TRBV7-9 to TRBJ2-7; 9 nucleotides align to TRBD1. The J segment lost 1 base and the V segment lost 4 bases, leaving 17 bases of the junction unmatched. CDR1 and CDR2 (germline): SEHNR, FQNEAQ (reference sequence). The length of the CDR3 is 19 residues. The CDR3 loop is CASSSPGTGKSLGSYEQYF. The CDR3 coding sequence is TGTGCCAGCAGCTCACCCGGGACAGGGAAATCATTGGGGTCCTACGAGCAGTACTTC.

V gene TRBV27 combines with J gene TRBJ1-6; D is unresolved. CDR3 length equals 12 residues. V was trimmed by 3 bases and J by 10 bases, leaving 7 bases between them. Germline values: CDR1 MNHEY, CDR2 SMNVEV (reference sequence). The CDR3 DNA is TGTGCCAGCAGTTTCAGGTGGTCACCCCTCCACTTT. As protein: CASSFRWSPLHF.

The CDR3: CASSLRGSGNTIYF. In DNA form, the CDR3 reads TGTGCCAGCAGCTTGCGGGGTTCCGGAAACACCATATATTTT. V and J are TRBV5-6 and TRBJ1-3, with D unresolved. The CDR3 is 14 amino acids. CDR1 and CDR2 (germline): SGHDT, YYEEEE. V shed 1 base and J shed 4 bases, with 9 bases lying between them.

The chain uses TRBV5-1 and TRBJ2-1; tentative D call: TRBD2 (6 bases). The CDR3 has 16 residues. Germline V lookup: CDR1 SGHRS, CDR2 YFSETQ. Trimming removed 5 bases from V and 1 base from J, with 16 bases in between. This CDR3 reads CASRSSRGVSYNEQFF. CDR3 sequence (DNA): TGCGCCAGCAGAAGTAGTCGCGGGGTGTCCTACAATGAGCAGTTCTTC.

The chain uses TRBV6-5 and TRBJ2-5; 13 bases align to TRBD2. The CDR3 extends over 14 amino acids. Germline values: CDR1 MNHEY, CDR2 SVGAGI. The junction had 0 bases not matched to a gene; V was cut back by 4 bases and J by 4 bases. The CDR3 reads CASSWTSGGETQYF. The CDR3 DNA reads TGTGCCAGCAGTTGGACTAGCGGGGGAGAGACCCAGTACTTC.

The chain uses TRBV5-5 and TRBJ2-5, with 7 bases matching TRBD1. The CDR3 has 14 residues. Looked up from germline, CDR1 is SGHKS and CDR2 is YYEKEE (reference sequence). Trimming took 4 bases from V and 3 from J; bases not matched to a gene: 6. The CDR3 loop reads CASSPRDREETQYF. In DNA, the CDR3 is TGTGCCAGCAGCCCCCGGGACAGAGAAGAGACCCAGTACTTC.

The chain couples TRBV6-5 to TRBJ1-1; 7 nucleotides agree with TRBD1. The CDR3 has 14 residues. V lost 5 bases, J lost 3 bases, and 6 bases stayed unmatched. CDR1 and CDR2 from the germline V gene are MNHEY and SVGAGI. DNA of the CDR3: TGTGCCAGCAGTATTACAGGGGCGGACACTGAAGCTTTCTTT. Translating it yields CASSITGADTEAFF.

V gene TRBV19 combines with J gene TRBJ2-7; the match to TRBD1 covers 7 bases. The germline V gene has CDR1 LNHDA and CDR2 SQIVND (reference sequence). V gave up 3 bases and J gave up 5 bases; unmatched junction bases: 19. The CDR3 has 18 amino acids. The CDR3 sequence is CASSMVRRGGPLGNEQYF. As DNA, the CDR3 is TGTGCCAGTAGTATGGTCCGGAGAGGGGGCCCACTTGGGAACGAGCAGTACTTC.

The chain has TRBV7-2 and TRBJ2-5; maybe TRBD2 (7 bases). The germline V and J ends were trimmed by 0 bases and 2 bases, with 13 bases remaining between them. This CDR3 region has 16 residues. The germline V gene has CDR1 SGHTA and CDR2 FQGNSA. The CDR3 bases are TGTGCCAGCAGCTTAGCGGGCAGGGGAGGGCAAGAGACCCAGTACTTC. Its translation: CASSLAGRGGQETQYF.

The chain employs TRBV6-5 and TRBJ2-7; D is possibly TRBD2 (5 bases). Trimming shortened V by 5 bases and J by 3 bases, and 14 bases separated the two germline ends. Germline V gene sequence: CDR1 MNHEY, CDR2 SVGAGI. CDR3 length equals 14 residues. CDR3 DNA: TGTGCCAGCAGTACCACTGGGCGGGTCTACGAGCAGTACTTC. This gives the protein CASSTTGRVYEQYF.

The CDR3 is CASSEWGSGGLDTQYF. As DNA, the CDR3 is TGTGCCAGCAGTGAATGGGGGTCGGGGGGACTAGATACGCAGTATTTT. The rearrangement links TRBV2 to TRBJ2-3, with 7 positions matching TRBD2. CDR1 is SNHLY, CDR2 FYNNEI, per germline. This CDR3 comprises 16 residues. V lost 2 bases and J lost 5; bases outside the gene matches: 10.

V and J are TRBV4-1 and TRBJ1-2; 7 bases fit TRBD1. Germline-derived CDR1 and CDR2 are MGHRA and YSYEKL. The CDR3 sequence is 15 residues long. Trimming at V came to 1 base and at J to 7 bases, leaving 9 bases not matched to a gene. CDR3 sequence reads: CASSQGKGASFGYTF. CDR3 coding DNA: TGCGCCAGCAGCCAAGGAAAGGGGGCGTCTTTTGGCTACACCTTC.

The chain recombines TRBV9 with TRBJ2-2, with 9 bases that match TRBD2. There are 17 residues in the CDR3. Losses at the gene ends were 4 bases for V and 7 bases for J; bases not matched to a gene: 14. Germline V gene sequence: CDR1 SGDLS, CDR2 YYNGEE. CDR3 in DNA: TGTGCCAGCAGCCCCCAAGTGGGCGGGGGGGCCGGCGGGGAGCTGTTTTTT. Protein sequence: CASSPQVGGGAGGELFF.

The chain has TRBV21-1 and TRBJ2-7; the D call TRBD2 from the table was never checked on the DNA. TRBV21-1 is a recognized pseudogene. This CDR3 is 13 amino acids long. The DNA of the CDR3 is TGTGCCCCCCGGGAGGGACAGAACTACGAGCAGTACTTC. Translated, it gives CAPREGQNYEQYF.

V and J are TRBV5-4 and TRBJ2-1, with 12 bases fitting TRBD2. Per germline, CDR1 SGHNT and CDR2 YYREEE (reference sequence). The V segment lost 3 bases and the J segment 9 bases; nucleotides outside the gene matches: 7. The CDR3 consists of 15 residues. The CDR3 sequence is CASSYTSGGFREQFF. Written as DNA, the CDR3 is TGTGCCAGCAGCTATACTAGCGGGGGGTTTCGTGAGCAGTTCTTC.

J is TRBJ2-1 and V is TRBV6-4; 9 bases line up with TRBD2. CDR3 length: 15 residues. CDR1 MRHNA and CDR2 SNTAGT come from the germline V gene. The trim removed 2 bases at V and 4 bases at J, leaving 3 bases unmatched. The CDR3 bases are TGTGCCAGCAGTGACGGCGGGGGGGGATACAATGAGCAGTTCTTC. Protein: CASSDGGGGYNEQFF.

A few counts support this clone. The V gene is TRBV9, the J gene TRBJ1-2; 7 bases are a match to TRBD1. V gave up 2 bases and J gave up 0 bases; unmatched junction bases: 10. The CDR3 runs 17 residues. Germline-derived CDR1 and CDR2 are SGDLS and YYNGEE. The CDR3 loop is CASSVNPQGSPNYGYTF. DNA for the CDR3: TGTGCCAGCAGCGTCAACCCACAGGGGTCCCCTAACTATGGCTACACCTTC. The full variable domain, with the rest looked up from reference TRBV9 and TRBJ1-2, is DSGVTQTPKHLITATGQRVTLRCSPRSGDLSVYWYQQSLDQGLQFLIQYYNGEERAKGNILERFSAQQFPDLHSELNLSSLELGDSALYFCASSVNPQGSPNYGYTFGSGTRLTVV.

The rearrangement joins TRBV7-2 to TRBJ1-2; D gene unclear. Germline V lookup: CDR1 SGHTA, CDR2 FQGNSA. This CDR3 spans 14 amino acids. V was clipped by 4 bases and J by 0 bases, with 9 bases between them. CDR3 residues: CASSSVPSNYGYTF. The CDR3 bases are TGTGCCAGCAGCTCAGTACCTTCTAACTATGGCTACACCTTC.

The chain recombines TRBV18 with TRBJ1-2; a weak D match, TRBD1 (5 bases). Germline CDR1 reads KGHSH; CDR2 reads LQKENI. This CDR3 comprises 14 residues. V was clipped by 5 bases and J by 3 bases, with 13 bases between them. The CDR3 protein is CASSSQTADYGYTF. In DNA form, the CDR3 reads TGTGCCAGCTCATCTCAGACAGCAGACTATGGCTACACCTTC.